These T cell receptor beta chains were read from a single sample in a study of T cell repertoires in cytomegalovirus infection. What these receptors recognize is not known. From the reads, TCRdb called clonotypes with MiXCR, one entry per CDR3 protein. The table records approximately 1,000,000 distinct CDR3 sequences, approximately 31% of them present only once. The starting material was cultured CD8+ T cells from PBMCs, obtained from culture after CMV antigen stimulation. The receptors stem from a human donor in good health (CMV status not recorded). Some clones in this sample may be carry-over from other donors' samples. CDR3s include the opening cysteine and the closing phenylalanine or tryptophan. The D gene is left open where the match is weak. A row's size may be missing; if present it is once, few, many or a size class.

D	V	J	size	CDR3	DNA
-	TRBV7-9	TRBJ1-1	few	CASSSKAGLIMNTEAFF	TGTGCCAGCAGCTCCAAGGCAGGGTTGATTATGAACACTGAAGCTTTCTTT
-	TRBV6-2/TRBV6-3	TRBJ1-5	many	CASSWTVDQPQHF	TGTGCCAGCAGTTGGACAGTCGATCAGCCCCAGCATTTT
-	TRBV7-2	TRBJ2-7	many	CASSLDEYEQYF	TGTGCCAGCAGCTTAGACGAATACGAGCAGTACTTC
TRBD1	TRBV7-9	TRBJ2-3	few	CASSALTGGYSTDTQYF	TGTGCCAGCAGCGCTCTGACAGGGGGCTATAGCACAGATACGCAGTATTTT
-	TRBV7-6	TRBJ2-2	-	CASSWDNAGELFF	TGTGCTAGCAGCTGGGACAATGCCGGGGAGCTGTTTTTT
-	TRBV27	TRBJ1-2	-	CASSPGSGMSYGYTF	TGTGCCAGCAGTCCAGGATCAGGGATGAGCTATGGCTACACCTTC
-	TRBV6-5	TRBJ2-7	-	CASSSASGYEQYF	TGTGCCAGCAGCTCCGCGAGCGGCTACGAGCAGTACTTC
-	TRBV7-2	TRBJ2-3	many	CASKKDRRLTDTQYF	TGTGCCAGCAAAAAAGACAGGCGACTCACAGATACGCAGTATTTT
TRBD2	TRBV20-1	TRBJ2-1	few	CSGTGLAAYNEQFF	TGCAGTGGTACGGGACTAGCGGCCTACAATGAGCAGTTCTTC
-	TRBV20-1	TRBJ2-7	few	CSARPREGGAYEQYF	TGCAGTGCTAGGCCTAGGGAGGGGGGGGCCTACGAGCAGTACTTC
TRBD2	TRBV7-8	TRBJ2-2	few	CASSFGKRGGLVGELFF	TGTGCCAGCAGCTTTGGGAAGCGGGGGGGCTTGGTCGGGGAGCTGTTTTTT
-	TRBV7-9	TRBJ2-3	few	CASSFQGGRDTQYF	TGTGCCAGCAGCTTCCAGGGTGGTAGAGATACGCAGTATTTT
TRBD2	TRBV7-2	TRBJ2-3	many	CASSWTSGGAGTQYF	TGTGCCAGCAGCTGGACTAGCGGGGGGGCCGGTACGCAGTATTTT
-	TRBV29-1	TRBJ1-1	-	CSVCYLGMNTEAFF	TGCAGCGTTTGCTATCTCGGGATGAACACTGAAGCTTTCTTT
-	TRBV19	TRBJ2-7	few	CASSIGYGTLEQYF	TGTGCCAGTAGTATAGGGTATGGAACCTTGGAGCAGTACTTC
-	TRBV3-1	TRBJ2-7	-	CASSLAGGEGSYEQYF	TGTGCCAGCAGCCTAGCCGGAGGGGAAGGCTCCTACGAGCAGTACTTC
-	TRBV7-6	TRBJ2-1	-	CASRSNRVGEQFF	TGTGCCAGCAGGTCGAACAGGGTCGGCGAGCAGTTCTTC
-	TRBV15	TRBJ1-3	-	CATLSSGNTIYF	TGTGCCACCCTATCCTCTGGAAACACCATATATTTT
-	TRBV7-6	TRBJ2-1	-	CASSLAPGENEQFF	TGTGCCAGCAGCTTAGCGCCTGGGGAGAATGAGCAGTTCTTC
-	TRBV7-2	TRBJ1-3	-	CASSHDGWNTIYF	TGTGCCAGCAGCCACGATGGGTGGAACACCATATATTTT
-	TRBV4-2	TRBJ2-1	-	CASSQGGIQLF	TGTGCCAGCAGCCAGGGGGGTATTCAGCTCTTC
-	TRBV27	TRBJ2-1	-	CASSYDADEQFF	TGTGCCAGCAGTTACGACGCGGATGAGCAGTTCTTC
TRBD2	TRBV7-9	TRBJ2-2	many	CASSSPSGGRNTGELFF	TGTGCCAGCAGCTCCCCTAGCGGGGGGAGAAACACCGGGGAGCTGTTTTTT
-	TRBV19	TRBJ1-5	-	CASSNHRDYLNQPQHF	TGTGCCAGTAGTAACCACAGGGACTACCTCAATCAGCCCCAGCATTTT
-	TRBV7-2	TRBJ1-1	-	CTSSPRVNTEAFF	TGTACCAGCAGTCCCAGGGTTAACACTGAAGCTTTCTTT